Reported below is one T cell receptor (beta chain). Its matching antigen is unknown. This sample stems from a study of CD8+ T cells in alopecia areata. Findings and limits, study-wide: Among the top 100, expanded CD8+ clones were significantly decreased by tofacitinib, as was scalp clonality.

Sample treatment: oral pan-JAK inhibitor, 5-10 mg twice daily. Specimens obtained from alopecia areata patients comprised lesional scalp punch biopsies and peripheral blood. It was cDNA, reverse transcribed from extracted RNA, that served as the sequencing template. Sequencing was performed with immunoSEQ multiplex PCR; in TCRdb, only in-frame clones are kept and a portion is missing. The sample consists of 150,000 to 200,000 clones, roughly 60% of them appearing once. Sequences were derived from CD4+ T cells sorted from blood, sampled at week 24, from a patient treated with tofacitinib. This clonotype was sampled from a human donor with alopecia areata.

The CDR3 sequence: CASSQDHRGSGNTIYF. As DNA, the CDR3 is TGCGCCAGCAGCCAAGATCACAGGGGGAGTGGAAACACCATATATTTT. The chain links TRBV4-3 to TRBJ1-3; 8 nucleotides line up with TRBD1. Trimming at V came to 0 bases and at J to 3 bases, leaving 4 bases not matched to a gene. The CDR3 consists of 16 residues. The germline gives CDR1 LGHNA, CDR2 YSLEER.